This TCR beta chain was found in a study of blood T cells in healthy people across ages. A second PCR of 7 to 11 cycles used a sample-barcoded 5' primer and a J-beta primer mix. Each cDNA molecule was tagged by a template-switch adaptor with 12 random nucleotides. TCRdb recomputed calls from the 5' RACE reads with MiXCR, one row per CDR3 protein. The sample carries 1.6 million or so distinct CDR3 sequences, around 36% recorded once. The CDR3 is 12 amino acids. CDR1 DFQATT and CDR2 SNEGSKA come from the germline V gene (reference sequence). Trimming cost V 2 bases and J 4 bases, with 9 bases left between them.

Sample: blood. This receptor was obtained from a young woman in good health. The rearrangement links TRBV20-1 to TRBJ2-7; tentative D call: TRBD1 (6 bases). CDR3 nucleotides: TGCAGTGCTAGACGAACAGGGTACGAGCAGTACTTC. Protein sequence: CSARRTGYEQYF.